This T cell receptor beta chain was documented in a study of CD8 T cells in ankylosing spondylitis. Germline CDR1 reads MGHDK; CDR2 reads SYGVNS. V dropped 3 bases and J dropped 6 bases, with 19 bases sitting between them. The CDR3 totals 16 residues. In regard to this clonotype: Its antigen is undetermined.

A single record per CDR3 protein comes from TCRdb applying MiXCR to the 5' RACE reads. Of 750,000 to 850,000 distinct CDR3 sequences listed, approximately 10% are singletons. Whole-study results and caveats: Significant enrichment of disease-linked clones was reported in matched ankylosing spondylitis synovial fluid. Within ankylosing spondylitis blood, a TCR beta motif made up of roughly eight highly homologous variants appeared to be characteristic.

The specimen was blood, either unsorted or a sorted T cell fraction (not recorded which). This receptor was identified in a male donor with ankylosing spondylitis. The chain links TRBV25-1 to TRBJ2-3, with TRBD2 as a possible D gene (6 bases). The CDR3 coding sequence is TGTGCCAGCAGTGACACGCGGGGCTCGGGGAAGGATACGCAGTATTTT. It encodes CASSDTRGSGKDTQYF.